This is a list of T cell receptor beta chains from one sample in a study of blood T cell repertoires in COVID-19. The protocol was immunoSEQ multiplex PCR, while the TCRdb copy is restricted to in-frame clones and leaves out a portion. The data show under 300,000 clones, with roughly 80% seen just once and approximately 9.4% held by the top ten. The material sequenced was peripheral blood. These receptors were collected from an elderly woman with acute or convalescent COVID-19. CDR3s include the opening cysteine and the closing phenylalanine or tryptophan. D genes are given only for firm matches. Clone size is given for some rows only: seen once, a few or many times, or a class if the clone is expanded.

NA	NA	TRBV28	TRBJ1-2	TGTGCCAGCAGTCCGCCCGAACCGACAGGCCACCCAATCTATGGCTACACCTTC	CASSPPEPTGHPIYGYTF
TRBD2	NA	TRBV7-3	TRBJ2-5	TGTGCCAGCAGCTATGGAGGCGGGGGGCAAGAGACCCAGTACTTC	CASSYGGGGQETQYF
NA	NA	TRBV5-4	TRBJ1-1	TGTGCCAGCAGCGGCGATTCGCGACATAAGAACACTGAAGCTTTCTTT	CASSGDSRHKNTEAFF
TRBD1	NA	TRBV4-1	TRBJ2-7	TGCGCCAGCAGCCAAGATCCCACAGGGGAAGCCTACGAGCAGTACTTC	CASSQDPTGEAYEQYF
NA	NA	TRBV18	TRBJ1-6	TGTGCCAGCTCACCAATGTTAGATCCCAATTCACCCCTCCACTTT	CASSPMLDPNSPLHF
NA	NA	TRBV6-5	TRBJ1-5	TGTGCCAGCAGCCGGGGACAAGATCAGCCCCAGCATTTT	CASSRGQDQPQHF
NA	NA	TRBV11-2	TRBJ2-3	TGTGCCAGCAGCCCCAGGGACACAGGCACAGATACGCAGTATTTT	CASSPRDTGTDTQYF
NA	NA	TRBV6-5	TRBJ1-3	TGTGCCAGCAGTTCCCAGAGAAACACCATATATTTT	CASSSQRNTIYF
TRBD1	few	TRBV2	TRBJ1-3	TGTGCCAGCAGTAAGACAGGGCCCGGAAACACCATATATTTT	CASSKTGPGNTIYF
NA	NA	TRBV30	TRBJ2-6	TGTGCCTGGACCCTGGGGGCACCTGGGGCCAACGTCCTGACTTTC	CAWTLGAPGANVLTF
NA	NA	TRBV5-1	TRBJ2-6	TGCGCCAGCAGCTTGGAGGGGTCTGGGGCCAACGTCCTGACTTTC	CASSLEGSGANVLTF
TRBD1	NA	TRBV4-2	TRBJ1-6	TGTGCCAGCAGCCAAGATGGGGGACAGGGGGCCCCCTCCTATAATTCACCCCTCCACTTT	CASSQDGGQGAPSYNSPLHF
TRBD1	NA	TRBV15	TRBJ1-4	TGTGCCACCCAGGGGGCGCTAGCCGGAGCTAATGAAAAACTGTTTTTT	CATQGALAGANEKLFF
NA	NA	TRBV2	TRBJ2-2	TGTGCCAGCACCGGGCAGGGGAAATCCGGGGAGCTGTTTTTT	CASTGQGKSGELFF
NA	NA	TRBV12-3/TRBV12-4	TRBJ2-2	TGTGCCAGCAGGTTCGGGGGACCCGGGGAGCTGTTTTTT	CASRFGGPGELFF
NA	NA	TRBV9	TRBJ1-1	TGTGCCAGCAGCGTAGAGGGAGAGCTGATGAACACTGAAGCTTTCTTT	CASSVEGELMNTEAFF
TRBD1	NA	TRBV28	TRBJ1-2	TGTGCCAGCAGCTGGACAGGGCGGGAGGGCTACACCTTC	CASSWTGREGYTF
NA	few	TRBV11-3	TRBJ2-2	TGTGCCAGCAGCTTAGTGCGAACAGGAGGGTCAGCCGGGGAGCTGTTTTTT	CASSLVRTGGSAGELFF
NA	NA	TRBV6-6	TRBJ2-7	TGTGCCAGCAGTTACGGAGACAGCCCCTACGAGCAGTACTTC	CASSYGDSPYEQYF
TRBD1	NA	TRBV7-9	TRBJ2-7	TGTGCCAGCAGCCCACAAGGGGGCCTCTCTCGGAACGAGCAGTACTTC	CASSPQGGLSRNEQYF
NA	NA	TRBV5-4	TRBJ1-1	TGTGCCAGCAGCCAAGATCGAGACGGGACTGAAGCTTTCTTT	CASSQDRDGTEAFF
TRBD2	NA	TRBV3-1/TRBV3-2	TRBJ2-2	TGTGCCAGCAGCCGCAGCGGGGGGGTAACCGGGGAGCTGTTTTTT	CASSRSGGVTGELFF
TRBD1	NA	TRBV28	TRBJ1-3	TGTGCCAGCAGCCGGCAGGGGGCGGGAAACACCATATATTTT	CASSRQGAGNTIYF
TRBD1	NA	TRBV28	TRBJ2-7	TGTGCCAGCAGTCCAACAGGGGCTCGTAACTACGAGCAGTACTTC	CASSPTGARNYEQYF
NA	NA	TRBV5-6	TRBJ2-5	TGTGCCAGCAGCTTCGGTTATGAGACCCAGTACTTC	CASSFGYETQYF
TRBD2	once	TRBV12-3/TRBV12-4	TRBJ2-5	TGTGCCAGCACCCCTGGGGGGGAAGAGACCCAGTACTTC	CASTPGGEETQYF
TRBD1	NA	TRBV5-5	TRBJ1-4	TGTGCCAGCAGCCGCCCACAGGGGGCAACTAATGAAAAACTGTTTTTT	CASSRPQGATNEKLFF